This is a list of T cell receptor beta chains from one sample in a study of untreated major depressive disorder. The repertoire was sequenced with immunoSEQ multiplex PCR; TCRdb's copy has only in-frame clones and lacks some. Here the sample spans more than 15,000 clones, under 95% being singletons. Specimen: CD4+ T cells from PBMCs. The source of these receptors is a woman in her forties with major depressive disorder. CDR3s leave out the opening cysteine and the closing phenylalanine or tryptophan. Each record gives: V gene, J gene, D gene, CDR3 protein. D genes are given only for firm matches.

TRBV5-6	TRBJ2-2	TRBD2	ASSLLKRLAANTGELF
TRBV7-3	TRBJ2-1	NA	ASSSNNEQF
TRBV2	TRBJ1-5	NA	ASRATLNSNQPQH
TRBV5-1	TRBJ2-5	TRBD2	ASSLVIAGGQETQY
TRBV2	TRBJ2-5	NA	ASSETPTPKETQY
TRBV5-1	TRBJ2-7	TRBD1	ASSSTGQGLPWDYEQY
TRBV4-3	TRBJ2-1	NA	ASSQEIGLSGNEQF
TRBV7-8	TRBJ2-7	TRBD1	ASSLVQGGYEQY
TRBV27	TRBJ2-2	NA	ASSLESPNTGELF
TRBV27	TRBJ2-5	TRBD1	ASSSGTGPVETQY
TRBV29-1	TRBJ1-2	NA	SVGQNLGYGYT
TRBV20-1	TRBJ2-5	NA	SAEWETQY
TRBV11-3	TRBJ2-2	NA	ASSLPQVAGELF
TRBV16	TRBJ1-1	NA	ASRETGLGTEAF
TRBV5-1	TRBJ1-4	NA	ASSSTGFSEKLF
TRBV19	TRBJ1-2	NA	ASSHVRGGGYT
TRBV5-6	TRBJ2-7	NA	ASSRYGSQREQY
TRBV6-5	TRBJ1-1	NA	ASSWGGSNTEAF
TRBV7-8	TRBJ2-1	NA	ASSLGQAINEQF
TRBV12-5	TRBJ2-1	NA	ASGLVRYVGEQF
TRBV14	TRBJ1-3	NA	ASSPLGPAGNTIY
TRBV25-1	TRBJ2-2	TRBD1	ASTRQGRGTGELF
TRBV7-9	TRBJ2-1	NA	ASSLRDLSERIGNEQF
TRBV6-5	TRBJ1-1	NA	ASSYSMGNTEAF
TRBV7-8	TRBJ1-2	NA	ASSLAQNYGYT
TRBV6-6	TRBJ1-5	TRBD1	ASSGGQGNQPQH
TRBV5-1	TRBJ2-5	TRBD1	ASSWGDRGMETQY
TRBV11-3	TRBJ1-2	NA	ASSLGGTYGYT
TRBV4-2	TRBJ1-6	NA	ASSQVGGTNSPLH
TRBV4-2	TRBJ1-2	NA	ASSQDWGGADYGYT
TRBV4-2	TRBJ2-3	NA	ASSQVSTDTQY
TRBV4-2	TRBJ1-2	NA	ASSQTDSLIGYT
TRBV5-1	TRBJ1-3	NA	ASSLGTGNTIY
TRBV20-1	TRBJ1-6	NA	SAPSTSALH
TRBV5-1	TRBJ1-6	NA	ASSLSQLDSLMGRTLH
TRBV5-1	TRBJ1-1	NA	ASSLGSGYGTEAF
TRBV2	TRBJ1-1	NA	ASQRDRNTEAF
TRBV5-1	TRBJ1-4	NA	ASSLSLTTNEKLF
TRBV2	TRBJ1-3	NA	ASSDQGTGNTIY
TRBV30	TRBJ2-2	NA	AWSLRIPGELF
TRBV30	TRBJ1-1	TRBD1	AWRGTVPLEAF
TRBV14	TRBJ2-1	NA	ASTSIGGGNEQF
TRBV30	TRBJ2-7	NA	AWSVGHSYEQY
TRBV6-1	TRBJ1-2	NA	ASRRLSEGYT
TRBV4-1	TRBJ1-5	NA	ASSQDRGGVLGNQPQH
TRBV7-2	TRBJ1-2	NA	ASSSPLGTYGYT
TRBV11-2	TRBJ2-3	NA	ASSLDWAGISTQY
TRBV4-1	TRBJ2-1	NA	ASSQVRQDEQF
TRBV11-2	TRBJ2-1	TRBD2	ASAGGGEPNNEQF
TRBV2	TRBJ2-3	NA	ASRNREGTDTQY
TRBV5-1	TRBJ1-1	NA	ASSLLTENTEAF
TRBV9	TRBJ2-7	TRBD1	ASSPRQGNYEQY
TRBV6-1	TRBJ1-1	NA	ASSATADPTEAF
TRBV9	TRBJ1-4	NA	ASSVGLYEKLF
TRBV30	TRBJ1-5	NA	ACQQTNKDQPQH